A single sample is the source of the 22 T cell receptor beta chains below, sequenced in a study of T cell responses to AZD1222 COVID-19 vaccine (dated by TCRdb to about 2021). This specimen's time point label, interpreted: about 28 days (+/-7) after the second vaccine dose. The library was obtained by the immunoSEQ multiplex PCR assay. Not all clones reach the TCRdb copy of this immuneACCESS table, which keeps in-frame sequences only. Checked studies attribute under half of the gap to unresolved V genes and leave the rest unexplained. The sample includes 56,000 or so clones, with 70% to 80% observed a single time. The ten largest account for about 5% of the sample. Sequenced material: peripheral blood, taken 28 days after the second AZD1222 dose. These receptors were collected from an adult who received the AZD1222 COVID-19 vaccine.

The V gene is TRBV5-1, the J gene TRBJ1-4; D might be TRBD1 (6 bases). The CDR3 runs to 14 residues. Germline CDR1 and CDR2: SGHRS and YFSETQ. The ends were cut back, 6 bases at V and 8 bases at J, with 17 bases in the middle. CDR3 nucleotides: TGCGCCAGCAAAGGTCAGGGGTTGAGAGAAAAACTGTTTTTT. Amino acid sequence: CASKGQGLREKLFF.

The rearrangement uses TRBV11-2 and TRBJ1-1; tentatively, D is TRBD1 (6 bases). V was pared by 5 bases and J by 0 bases, with 13 bases between. Germline values: CDR1 SGHAT, CDR2 FQNNGV. The CDR3 contains 15 residues. CDR3 amino acids: CASSPDRWMNTEAFF. The CDR3 DNA is TGTGCCAGCAGCCCCGACAGGTGGATGAACACTGAAGCTTTCTTT.

This clone was detected only once. The chain is built from TRBV6-5 and TRBJ1-1; D gene ambiguous. CDR3 length equals 15 residues. V was clipped by 1 base and J by 6 bases, with 15 bases between them. Germline loops: CDR1 MNHEY, CDR2 SVGAGI. The CDR3 DNA reads as TGTGCCAGCAGTTACTTGCGGGGTACCGTTGCTGAAGCTTTCTTT. Its translation is CASSYLRGTVAEAFF.

This rearrangement joins TRBV5-4 to TRBJ2-2; tentatively, D is TRBD1 (5 bases). The CDR3 sequence is 14 residues long. CDR1 is SGHNT and CDR2 is YYREEE in the germline V gene (reference sequence). V was clipped by 4 bases and J by 6 bases, with 13 bases between them. The chain's CDR3 is CASSPQVEAGELFF. CDR3 coding DNA: TGTGCCAGCAGCCCACAGGTCGAGGCCGGGGAGCTGTTTTTT.

V gene TRBV6-5 combines with J gene TRBJ1-1; possible D gene TRBD1, 6 bases. The CDR3 is made up of 14 amino acids. Germline lookup yields CDR1 MNHEY and CDR2 SVGAGI. The V gene lost 5 bases and the J gene lost 4 bases, with 14 bases spanning the gap. This CDR3 reads CASSRGLGGTEAFF. Here the CDR3 DNA reads TGTGCCAGCAGTCGGGGATTAGGGGGCACTGAAGCTTTCTTT.

This chain joins TRBV6-5 and TRBJ2-3, with 11 bases lining up with TRBD1. Germline V gene sequence: CDR1 MNHEY, CDR2 SVGAGI. This CDR3 region has 15 residues. V lost 8 bases to trimming and J lost 3 bases; unmatched junction nucleotides: 7. CDR3 nucleotide sequence: TGTGCCAGCGGACATGGGACAGGGGGGACAGATACGCAGTATTTT. Amino acid sequence: CASGHGTGGTDTQYF.

The gene calls are TRBV7-2 and TRBJ1-1, with D perhaps TRBD1 (5 bases). The germline V gene encodes CDR1 SGHTA and CDR2 FQGNSA. Trimming shortened V by 4 bases and J by 5 bases, and 11 bases separated the two germline ends. This CDR3 is built from 13 residues. The CDR3 protein is CASSSGGRTEAFF. CDR3 DNA: TGTGCCAGCAGCTCCGGGGGTAGGACTGAAGCTTTCTTT.

This chain connects TRBV9 to TRBJ1-5; D remains ambiguous. Trimming shortened V by 4 bases and J by 2 bases, and 13 bases separated the two germline ends. Germline CDR1 and CDR2: SGDLS and YYNGEE. There are 15 residues in the CDR3. The CDR3 region has the DNA TGTGCCAGCAGCCCGGACCCCAGAGGCAATCAGCCCCAGCATTTT. Its translation is CASSPDPRGNQPQHF.

The chain uses TRBV5-1 and TRBJ2-1; D is perhaps TRBD1 (6 bases). This CDR3 spans 14 amino acids. The germline V gene encodes CDR1 SGHRS and CDR2 YFSETQ. V lost 6 bases and J lost 6, with 16 bases in between. The CDR3 region has the DNA TGCGCCAGCACAGGACAGAGCAGGGGCAATGAGCAGTTCTTC. It is translated as CASTGQSRGNEQFF.

This clone was picked up a small number of times. CDR3 coding DNA: TGTGCCAGCAGCTCTCAGGGACAGAATGAAAAACTGTTTTTT. Translation gives CASSSQGQNEKLFF. V is TRBV7-2 and J is TRBJ1-4, with 7 bases that match TRBD1. The CDR3 has 14 amino acids. Germline V gene data show CDR1 as SGHTA and CDR2 as FQGNSA. Trimming took 4 bases from V and 5 from J; bases not matched to a gene: 4. Full variable domain (remainder filled in from reference TRBV7-2 and TRBJ1-4): GAGVSQSPSNKVTEKGKDVELRCDPISGHTALYWYRQSLGQGLEFLIYFQGNSAPDKSGLPSDRFSAERTGGSVSTLTIQRTQQEDSAVYLCASSSQGQNEKLFFGSGTQLSVL.

In DNA, the CDR3 is TGTGCCAGCTCCCTGGCTAGCGGGGGCGGGGAGACCCAGTACTTC. It yields the protein CASSLASGGGETQYF. This chain joins TRBV7-2 and TRBJ2-5, with 10 bases identical to TRBD2. The germline V gene encodes CDR1 SGHTA and CDR2 FQGNSA. The trim removed 8 bases at V and 5 bases at J, leaving 11 bases unmatched. The length of the CDR3 is 15 residues.

V and J are TRBV10-3 and TRBJ1-2, with 9 bases that match TRBD1. The ends lost 7 bases at V and 4 bases at J; junction bases unmatched: 7. The CDR3 covers 14 residues. From germline, CDR1 is ENHRY and CDR2 SYGVKD. The CDR3, as DNA: TGTGCCATCACTAACAGGGGGCTGGGCTATGGCTACACCTTC. This codes for CAITNRGLGYGYTF.

The chain is built from TRBV5-4 and TRBJ2-7; 8 nucleotides match TRBD2. Germline values: CDR1 SGHNT, CDR2 YYREEE (reference sequence). The V gene end was trimmed by 4 bases and the J gene end by 6 bases; junction bases not matched to a gene: 18. The CDR3 covers 17 residues. The CDR3 bases are TGTGCCAGCAGCCCAGCGGGGGAGGGTTCACCTCTTGCCGAGCAGTACTTC. Residues: CASSPAGEGSPLAEQYF.

The rearrangement joins TRBV27 to TRBJ1-1; D is unclear. The CDR3 is made up of 14 amino acids. The germline CDR1 and CDR2 sequences are MNHEY and SMNVEV (reference sequence). V was clipped by 5 bases and J by 1 base, with 11 bases between them. Here the CDR3 reads CASSPRSRNTEAFF. DNA for the CDR3: TGTGCCAGCAGTCCCCGAAGCCGGAACACTGAAGCTTTCTTT.

This chain links TRBV18 with TRBJ2-7; D call uncertain. V lost 3 bases and J lost 2, with 11 bases in between. This CDR3 has 14 amino acids. From germline, CDR1 is KGHSH and CDR2 LQKENI. The CDR3, as DNA: TGTGCCAGCTCACCCCCGGGCGCAGCCTACGAGCAGTACTTC. It specifies CASSPPGAAYEQYF.

J is TRBJ2-5 and V is TRBV19, with unresolved D. The CDR3 length is 14 residues. The germline V and J ends were trimmed by 1 base and 3 bases, with 9 bases remaining between them. Germline V CDR1 and CDR2: LNHDA, SQIVND (reference sequence). This CDR3 is CASSIGGIKETQYF. CDR3 DNA: TGTGCCAGTAGTATAGGGGGTATTAAAGAGACCCAGTACTTC.

The gene calls are TRBV2 and TRBJ1-6, with no clear D. The CDR3 totals 15 residues. Germline V lookup: CDR1 SNHLY, CDR2 FYNNEI. V was trimmed by 8 bases and J by 0 bases, leaving 11 bases between them. The CDR3: CASRTGSSYNSPLHF. CDR3 coding DNA: TGTGCCAGCCGGACGGGTAGCTCCTATAATTCACCCCTCCACTTT.

The rearrangement links TRBV2 to TRBJ2-1; D unclear. The CDR3 length is 13 residues. Deletions cut 6 bases from V and 1 base from J, with 7 bases between. The germline CDR1 and CDR2 sequences are SNHLY and FYNNEI. The CDR3 region is CASREQSYNEQFF. CDR3 nucleotide sequence: TGTGCCAGCAGAGAACAGTCCTACAATGAGCAGTTCTTC.

This chain connects TRBV5-6 to TRBJ2-7; 8 bases line up with TRBD1. CDR3 size: 14 residues. Trimming cost V 5 bases and J 2 bases; bases outside gene matches: 6. The germline V gene encodes CDR1 SGHDT and CDR2 YYEEEE. The CDR3 protein is CASSYGTGPYEQYF. The CDR3 nucleotides read TGTGCCAGCAGTTACGGGACAGGTCCCTACGAGCAGTACTTC.

The chain employs TRBV4-1 and TRBJ1-5, with D tentatively TRBD1 (5 bases). The CDR3 length is 18 residues. Per the germline V gene, CDR1 is MGHRA and CDR2 is YSYEKL. Trimming left V 1 base short and J 6 bases short, with 22 bases between. The CDR3 protein is CASSQADPGRRLGQPQHF. Written as DNA, the CDR3 is TGCGCCAGCAGCCAAGCAGACCCGGGACGCAGATTAGGTCAGCCCCAGCATTTT.

This clone turned up a few times. CDR3 residues: CASSLTQGIHNEQFF. The CDR3 DNA reads as TGTGCCAGCAGTTTAACACAGGGGATCCACAATGAGCAGTTCTTC. This sequence joins TRBV28 and TRBJ2-1; TRBD1 agrees at 7 bases. Unmatched junction bases numbered 6, after V lost 2 bases and J lost 5 bases. Germline CDR1 reads MDHEN; CDR2 reads SYDVKM. This CDR3 region has 15 residues.

This chain uses TRBV19 with TRBJ1-5; the D is unclear. CDR1 LNHDA and CDR2 SQIVND come from the germline V gene (reference sequence). The CDR3 is 9 residues long. V lost 8 bases, J lost 9 bases, and 5 bases lay in between. The CDR3 coding sequence is TGTGCCAGTGGACTGCCCCAGCATTTT. Residues: CASGLPQHF.